These T cell receptor beta chains were read from a single sample in a study of CXCR3-negative and CXCR3-positive naive CD8 T cells. TCRdb re-called the 5' RACE reads, yielding one record per CDR3 amino acid sequence without DNA. The sample yields some 130,000 distinct CDR3 sequences, of which the top ten take up about 0.3%. Sequencing input: naive CXCR3- CD8+ T cells from blood. All receptors derive from a human donor in good health. Some clones in this sample may be carry-over from other donors' samples. CDR3s include the opening cysteine and the closing phenylalanine or tryptophan.

cdr3_length	v_call	j_call	cdr3_aa
16	TRBV6-5	TRBJ1-2	CASSYSTGGAEFGYTF
14	TRBV5-1	TRBJ2-7	CASSSDIGSYEQYF
14	TRBV12-3/TRBV12-4	TRBJ1-5	CASSSVTGDQPQHF
16	TRBV4-1	TRBJ2-5	CASSPSGTVRQETQYF
14	TRBV28	TRBJ2-3	CASSPGLVGDTQYF
12	TRBV29-1	TRBJ2-1	CSVDWGANEQFF
14	TRBV2	TRBJ2-5	CASSESGQGETQYF
13	TRBV12-3/TRBV12-4	TRBJ2-2	CASSQGRAGELFF
16	TRBV2	TRBJ2-1	CASSEAPSGSYNEQFF
15	TRBV20-1	TRBJ2-7	CSARDRHEPLYEQYF
17	TRBV7-6	TRBJ2-1	CASSLSRGGGNENEQFF
14	TRBV29-1	TRBJ2-1	CSVELGLRENEQFF
14	TRBV7-7	TRBJ2-7	CASSPEWGNYEQYF
15	TRBV29-1	TRBJ2-1	CSVRTSGILYNEQFF
15	TRBV7-3	TRBJ2-1	CASSPVGTGYNEQFF
14	TRBV29-1	TRBJ2-1	CSGVFDRPYNEQFF
14	TRBV7-9	TRBJ2-7	CASSLADYSYEQYF
17	TRBV28	TRBJ2-1	CASSLMALGHRGVEQFF
16	TRBV6-5	TRBJ2-3	CASSRLAGEVTDTQYF
13	TRBV20-1	TRBJ2-7	CSASRRGSYEQYF
15	TRBV7-9	TRBJ2-3	CASSALAGVADTQYF
18	TRBV7-9	TRBJ2-2	CASSPAGHGGGRTGELFF
12	TRBV15	TRBJ2-5	CATSRTGETQYF
14	TRBV7-3	TRBJ1-2	CASSSLGGVYGYTF
14	TRBV29-1	TRBJ2-6	CSVASGQGVNVLTF
15	TRBV11-3	TRBJ2-1	CASSFSPGTYNEQFF
12	TRBV20-1	TRBJ2-7	CSARDLHHEQYF